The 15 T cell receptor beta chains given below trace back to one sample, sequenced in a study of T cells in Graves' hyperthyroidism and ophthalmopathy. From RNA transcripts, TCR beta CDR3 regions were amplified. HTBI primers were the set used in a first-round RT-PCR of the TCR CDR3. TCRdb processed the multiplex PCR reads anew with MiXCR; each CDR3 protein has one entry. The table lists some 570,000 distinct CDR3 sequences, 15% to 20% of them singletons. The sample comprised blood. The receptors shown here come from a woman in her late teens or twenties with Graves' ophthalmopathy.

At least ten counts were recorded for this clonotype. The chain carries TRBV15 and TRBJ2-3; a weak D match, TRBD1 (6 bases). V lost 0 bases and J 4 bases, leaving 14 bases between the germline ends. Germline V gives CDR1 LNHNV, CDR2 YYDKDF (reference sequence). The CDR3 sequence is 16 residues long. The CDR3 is CATSRDLGRGADTQYF. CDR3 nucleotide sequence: TGTGCCACCAGCAGAGATTTGGGCAGGGGCGCAGATACGCAGTATTTT.

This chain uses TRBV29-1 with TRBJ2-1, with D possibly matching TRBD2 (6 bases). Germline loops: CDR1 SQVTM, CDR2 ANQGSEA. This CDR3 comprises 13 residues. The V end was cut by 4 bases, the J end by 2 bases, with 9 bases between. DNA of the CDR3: TGCAGCGTTGGGACTACTGCCTACAATGAGCAGTTCTTC. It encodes CSVGTTAYNEQFF.

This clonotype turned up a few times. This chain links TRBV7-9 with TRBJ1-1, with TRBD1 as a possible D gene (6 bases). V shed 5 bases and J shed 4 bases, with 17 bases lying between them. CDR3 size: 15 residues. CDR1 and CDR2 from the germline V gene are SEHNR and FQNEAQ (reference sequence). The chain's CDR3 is CASSPPTGMVTEAFF. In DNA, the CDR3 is TGTGCCAGCAGCCCCCCGACAGGAATGGTCACTGAAGCTTTCTTT.

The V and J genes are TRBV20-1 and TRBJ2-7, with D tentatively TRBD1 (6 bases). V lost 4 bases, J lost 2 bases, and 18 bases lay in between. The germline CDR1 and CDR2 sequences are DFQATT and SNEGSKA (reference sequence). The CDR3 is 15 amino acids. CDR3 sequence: CSAISETGTTYEQYF. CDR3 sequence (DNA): TGCAGTGCTATCTCCGAGACAGGAACTACCTACGAGCAGTACTTC.

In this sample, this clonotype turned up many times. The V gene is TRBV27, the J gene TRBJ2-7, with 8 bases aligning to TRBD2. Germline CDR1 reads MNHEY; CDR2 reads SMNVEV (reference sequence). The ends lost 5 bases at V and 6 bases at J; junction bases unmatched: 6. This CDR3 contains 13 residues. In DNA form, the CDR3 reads TGTGCCAGCAGTCTTGCGGGAGGACTCGAGCAGTACTTC. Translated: CASSLAGGLEQYF.

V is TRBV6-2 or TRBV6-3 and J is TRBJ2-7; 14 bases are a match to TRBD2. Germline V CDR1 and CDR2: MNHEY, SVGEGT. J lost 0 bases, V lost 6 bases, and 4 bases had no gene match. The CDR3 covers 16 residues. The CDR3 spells CASSDGTSGGSYEQYF. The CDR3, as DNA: TGTGCCAGCAGCGACGGGACTAGCGGGGGCTCCTACGAGCAGTACTTC.

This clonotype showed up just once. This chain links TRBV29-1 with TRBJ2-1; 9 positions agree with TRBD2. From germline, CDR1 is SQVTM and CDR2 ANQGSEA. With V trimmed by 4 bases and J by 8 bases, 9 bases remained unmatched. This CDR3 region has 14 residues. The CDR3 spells CSVAAGGLADEQFF. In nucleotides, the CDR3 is TGCAGCGTTGCCGCGGGGGGACTAGCTGATGAGCAGTTCTTC.

The CDR3 DNA is TGTGCCTGGGTTCTTAATAGCGGGGGGGGAGATACGCAGTATTTT. Residues: CAWVLNSGGGDTQYF. The V call is TRBV30, the J call TRBJ2-3; 11 bases agree with TRBD2. This CDR3 region has 15 residues. J lost 5 bases, V lost 5 bases, and 9 bases had no gene match. Germline V lookup: CDR1 GTSNPN, CDR2 SVGIG (reference sequence).

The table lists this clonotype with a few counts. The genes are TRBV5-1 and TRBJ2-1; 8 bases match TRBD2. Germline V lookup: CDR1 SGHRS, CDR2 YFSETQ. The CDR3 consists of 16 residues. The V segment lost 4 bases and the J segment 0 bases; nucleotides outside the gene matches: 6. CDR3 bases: TGCGCCAGCAGCCACGACAGCGGGAGCTCCTACAATGAGCAGTTCTTC. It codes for CASSHDSGSSYNEQFF.

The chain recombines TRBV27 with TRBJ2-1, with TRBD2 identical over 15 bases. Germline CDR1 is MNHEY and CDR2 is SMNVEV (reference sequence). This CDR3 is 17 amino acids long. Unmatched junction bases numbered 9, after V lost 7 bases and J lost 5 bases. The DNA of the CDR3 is TGTGCCAGCAACCAGGGACTAGCGGGAGGCCAGAACAATGAGCAGTTCTTC. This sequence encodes CASNQGLAGGQNNEQFF.

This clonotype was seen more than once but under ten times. In DNA, the CDR3 is TGTGCCAGCAGCCAACCTTCCATAGAGCAGTTCTTC. Its translation: CASSQPSIEQFF. V usage is TRBV6-2 or TRBV6-3 and J usage is TRBJ2-1; D remains unclear. CDR3 length: 12 amino acids. V shed 6 bases and J shed 10 bases, with 13 bases lying between them. Germline CDR1 reads MNHEY; CDR2 reads SVGEGT.

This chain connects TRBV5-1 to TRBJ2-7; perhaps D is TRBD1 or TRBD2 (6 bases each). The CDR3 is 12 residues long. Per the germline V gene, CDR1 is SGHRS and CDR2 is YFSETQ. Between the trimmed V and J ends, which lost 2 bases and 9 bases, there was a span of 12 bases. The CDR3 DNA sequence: TGCGCCAGCAGCTTCCCCGGGGGCGGGCAGTACTTC. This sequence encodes CASSFPGGGQYF.

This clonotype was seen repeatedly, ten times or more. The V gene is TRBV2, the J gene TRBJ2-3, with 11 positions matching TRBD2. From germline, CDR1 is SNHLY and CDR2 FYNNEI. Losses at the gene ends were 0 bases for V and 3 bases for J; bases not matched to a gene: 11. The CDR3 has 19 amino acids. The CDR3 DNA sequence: TGTGCCAGCAGTGAAGCGATTAGCGGGAGGGCCCGGAGTACAGATACGCAGTATTTT. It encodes CASSEAISGRARSTDTQYF.

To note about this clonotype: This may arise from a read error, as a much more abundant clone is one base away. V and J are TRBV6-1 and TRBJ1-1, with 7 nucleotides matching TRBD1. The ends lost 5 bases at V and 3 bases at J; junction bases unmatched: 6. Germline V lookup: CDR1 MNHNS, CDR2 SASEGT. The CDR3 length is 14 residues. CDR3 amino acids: CASSHRGQDTEAFF. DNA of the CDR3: TGTGCCAGCAGTCACAGGGGCCAGGACACTGAAGCTTTCTTT.

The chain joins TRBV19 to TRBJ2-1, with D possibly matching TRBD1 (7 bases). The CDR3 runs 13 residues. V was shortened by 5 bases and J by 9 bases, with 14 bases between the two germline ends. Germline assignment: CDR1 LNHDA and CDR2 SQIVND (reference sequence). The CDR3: CASSFQGGGEQFF. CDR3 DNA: TGTGCCAGTAGTTTCCAGGGGGGAGGTGAGCAGTTCTTC.